This is a list of T cell receptor beta chains from one sample in a study of vaccination and CD4 T cells after COVID-19. For these TCRs, the target antigens are not known. From the PCR reads, TCRdb called clonotypes with MiXCR, one entry per CDR3 protein. The sample holds fewer than 15,000 distinct CDR3 sequences, roughly 80% seen once. The sample was CD4+ T cells from blood, cultured in vitro, taken after SARS-CoV-2 vaccination. The origin of the receptors is a human donor who received a COVID-19 vaccine. The CDR3 runs from the conserved cysteine through the conserved F or W. The order of the fields is J gene, clone size, V gene, D gene, CDR3 DNA, CDR3 protein. A D gene is named only where the DNA matches it firmly. Clone size is given for some rows only: seen once, a few or many times, or a class if the clone is expanded.

J: TRBJ1-2; size: .; V: TRBV6-1; D: .; DNA: TGTGCCAGCAGTCTCTCACCACGGCCCGTGGGCTACACCTTC; CDR3: CASSLSPRPVGYTF
J: TRBJ2-2; size: .; V: TRBV6-1; D: .; DNA: TGTGCCAGCACCCCTTCCATCCTACGGGGCGGGGAGCTGTTCTTT; CDR3: CASTPSILRGGELFF
J: TRBJ2-3; size: .; V: TRBV20-1; D: TRBD2; DNA: TGCAGTGCTATAGCGGGGGGTTCAGATACGCAGTATTTT; CDR3: CSAIAGGSDTQYF
J: TRBJ2-3; size: .; V: TRBV6-5; D: .; DNA: TGTGCCAGCAGTTGGAGGGGTGGGGGCACAGATACGCAGTATTTT; CDR3: CASSWRGGGTDTQYF
J: TRBJ2-7; size: once; V: TRBV7-8; D: TRBD2; DNA: TGTGCCAGCAGCTTAGTGGCTAGCGGATCCTACGAGCAGTACTTC; CDR3: CASSLVASGSYEQYF
J: TRBJ2-3; size: .; V: TRBV7-9; D: TRBD2; DNA: TGTGCCAGCAGCTTACGGGGGGGCGGCACAGATACGCAGTATTTT; CDR3: CASSLRGGGTDTQYF
J: TRBJ1-1; size: once; V: TRBV7-9; D: .; DNA: TGTGCCAGCAGCCAAGGGTCCAATTCGGCTTTCTTT; CDR3: CASSQGSNSAFF
J: TRBJ2-3; size: few; V: TRBV7-2; D: .; DNA: TGTGCCAGCAGCCGGGACACTCCTACAGATACGCAGTATTTT; CDR3: CASSRDTPTDTQYF
J: TRBJ2-7; size: .; V: TRBV7-6; D: .; DNA: TGTGCCAGCAGCTCTAACAGGCTTGATGACTACGAGCAGTACTTC; CDR3: CASSSNRLDDYEQYF
J: TRBJ2-5; size: .; V: TRBV5-1; D: TRBD2; DNA: TGCGCCAGCAGTCGGGCTAGCGGGGGCCTCCAGGGGACCCAGTACTTC; CDR3: CASSRASGGLQGTQYF
J: TRBJ2-2; size: .; V: TRBV6-1; D: TRBD2; DNA: TGTGCCAGCACCGGACTAGCGGGGTTCGGGGAGCTGTTTTTT; CDR3: CASTGLAGFGELFF
J: TRBJ2-1; size: .; V: TRBV7-3; D: .; DNA: TGTGCCAGCAGTTCTAACGGCGGCTACAATGAGCAGTTCTTC; CDR3: CASSSNGGYNEQFF
J: TRBJ2-7; size: once; V: TRBV30; D: TRBD2; DNA: TGTGCCTGGAGTTTATCCGGGAGGGAGTACGAGCAGTACTTC; CDR3: CAWSLSGREYEQYF
J: TRBJ1-5; size: .; V: TRBV7-8; D: .; DNA: TGTGCCAGCAGCCATCGGCGGGGGGTCGATCAGCCCCAGCATTTT; CDR3: CASSHRRGVDQPQHF
J: TRBJ1-6; size: .; V: TRBV25-1; D: TRBD1; DNA: TGTGCCAGCAGAGAATTCAGGACAGGGCGAGGCTATAATTCACCCCTCCACTTT; CDR3: CASREFRTGRGYNSPLHF
J: TRBJ1-1; size: .; V: TRBV6-1; D: .; DNA: TGTGCCAGCAGACAGCACAGGGAGGGGAACACTGAAGCTTTCTTT; CDR3: CASRQHREGNTEAFF
J: TRBJ1-3; size: once; V: TRBV2; D: .; DNA: TGTGCCAGCAGCGGAGGACGACTCGGAAACACCATATATTTT; CDR3: CASSGGRLGNTIYF
J: TRBJ2-2; size: .; V: TRBV11-2; D: TRBD1; DNA: TGTGCCGGATCCTTAGGGACAGGCAACACCGGGGAGCTGTTTTTT; CDR3: CAGSLGTGNTGELFF
J: TRBJ1-2; size: .; V: TRBV5-3; D: .; DNA: TGTGCCAGAAGCGGTCCAAGGGCACTTCGATCCGGCGGCTACACCTTC; CDR3: CARSGPRALRSGGYTF
J: TRBJ2-7; size: .; V: TRBV6-5; D: .; DNA: TGTGCCAGCAGTTACGGCAGGTGGGACGAGCAGTACTTC; CDR3: CASSYGRWDEQYF
J: TRBJ2-3; size: .; V: TRBV7-2; D: .; DNA: TGTGCCAGCAGCCCAGCAGGTAGGATGGATACGCAGTATTTT; CDR3: CASSPAGRMDTQYF
J: TRBJ1-1; size: .; V: TRBV4-2; D: .; DNA: TGTGCCAGCAGCCCGGGTCCTCGATCGGCTGTGAACACTGAAGCTTTCTTT; CDR3: CASSPGPRSAVNTEAFF
J: TRBJ1-6; size: .; V: TRBV7-8; D: .; DNA: TGTGCCAGCAGCTTAGTCTCTGCTCAGGGGCTCAGGGCCTATAATTCACCCCTCCACTTT; CDR3: CASSLVSAQGLRAYNSPLHF